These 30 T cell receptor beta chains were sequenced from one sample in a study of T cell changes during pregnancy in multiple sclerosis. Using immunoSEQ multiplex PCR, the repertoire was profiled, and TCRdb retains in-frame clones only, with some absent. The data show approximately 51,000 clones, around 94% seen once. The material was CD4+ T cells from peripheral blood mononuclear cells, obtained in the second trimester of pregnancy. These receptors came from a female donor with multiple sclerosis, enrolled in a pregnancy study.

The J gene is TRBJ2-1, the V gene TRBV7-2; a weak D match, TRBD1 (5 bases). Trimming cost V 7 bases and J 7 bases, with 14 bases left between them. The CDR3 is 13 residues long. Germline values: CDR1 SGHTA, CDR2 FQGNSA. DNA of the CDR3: TGTGCCAGCACCCATACAGGTTTTAATGAGCAGTTCTTC. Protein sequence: CASTHTGFNEQFF.

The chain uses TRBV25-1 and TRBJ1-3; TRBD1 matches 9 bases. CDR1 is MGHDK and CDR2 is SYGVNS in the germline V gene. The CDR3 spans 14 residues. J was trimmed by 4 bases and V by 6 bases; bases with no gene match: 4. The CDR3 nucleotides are TGTGCCAGCAGCGGAGACAGGGGGGGAAACACCATATATTTT. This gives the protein CASSGDRGGNTIYF.

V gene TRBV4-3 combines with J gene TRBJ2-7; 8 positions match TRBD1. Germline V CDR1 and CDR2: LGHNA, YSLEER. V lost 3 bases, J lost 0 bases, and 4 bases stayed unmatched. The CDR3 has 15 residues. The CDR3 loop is CASSQGTGLSYEQYF. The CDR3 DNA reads TGCGCCAGCAGCCAGGGGACAGGCCTCTCCTACGAGCAGTACTTC.

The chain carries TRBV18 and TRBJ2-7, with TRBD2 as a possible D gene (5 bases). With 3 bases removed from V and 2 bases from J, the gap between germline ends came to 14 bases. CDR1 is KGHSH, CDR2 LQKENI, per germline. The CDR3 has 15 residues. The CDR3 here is CASSPLGDSPYEQYF. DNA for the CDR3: TGTGCCAGCTCACCCCTGGGAGATTCCCCCTACGAGCAGTACTTC.

The CDR3 nucleotides are TGTGCCAGCAGCCCCACTCAAGAGACCCAGTACTTC. It specifies CASSPTQETQYF. V gene TRBV7-6 combines with J gene TRBJ2-5; no clear D gene. CDR3 length: 12 residues. Trimming took 5 bases from V and 2 from J, leaving 6 bases between them. The germline CDR1 and CDR2 sequences are SGHVS and FNYEAQ.

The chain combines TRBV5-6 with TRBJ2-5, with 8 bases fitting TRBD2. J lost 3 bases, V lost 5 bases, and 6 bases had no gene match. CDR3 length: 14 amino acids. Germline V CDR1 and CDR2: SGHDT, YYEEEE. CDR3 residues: CASRTGLGKETQYF. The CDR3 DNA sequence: TGTGCCAGCAGGACGGGACTAGGAAAAGAGACCCAGTACTTC.

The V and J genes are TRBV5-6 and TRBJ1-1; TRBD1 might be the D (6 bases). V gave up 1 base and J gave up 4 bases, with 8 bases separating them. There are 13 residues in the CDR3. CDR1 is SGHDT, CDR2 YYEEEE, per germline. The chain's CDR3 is CASSLTGPTEAFF. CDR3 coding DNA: TGTGCCAGCAGCTTGACAGGGCCCACTGAAGCTTTCTTT.

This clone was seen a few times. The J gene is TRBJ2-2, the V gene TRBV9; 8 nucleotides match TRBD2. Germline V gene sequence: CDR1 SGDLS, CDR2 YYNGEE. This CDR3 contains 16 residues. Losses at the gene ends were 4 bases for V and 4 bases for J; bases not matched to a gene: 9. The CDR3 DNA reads TGTGCCAGCAGCCAGTCGGGAGCGGGGGTCACCGGGGAGCTGTTTTTT. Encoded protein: CASSQSGAGVTGELFF.

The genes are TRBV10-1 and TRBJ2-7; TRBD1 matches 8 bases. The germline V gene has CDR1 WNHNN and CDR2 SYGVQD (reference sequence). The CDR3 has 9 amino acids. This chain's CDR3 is CANRGEQYF. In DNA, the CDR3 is TGCGCGAACAGGGGGGAGCAGTACTTC.

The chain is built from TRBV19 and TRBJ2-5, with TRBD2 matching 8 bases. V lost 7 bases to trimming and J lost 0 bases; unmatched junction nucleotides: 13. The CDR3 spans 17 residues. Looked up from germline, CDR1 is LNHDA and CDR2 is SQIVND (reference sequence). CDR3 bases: TGTGCCAGTACTCCCCGTATGAGCGGGGGTAACCAAGAGACCCAGTACTTC. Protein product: CASTPRMSGGNQETQYF.

CDR3: CASSTDRAYGYTF. CDR3 in DNA: TGTGCCAGCTCAACCGACAGGGCCTATGGCTACACCTTC. The rearrangement uses TRBV18 and TRBJ1-2; 7 bases fit TRBD1. V shed 5 bases, J shed 4 bases, and the junction held 4 bases outside the gene matches. CDR1 KGHSH and CDR2 LQKENI come from the germline V gene. The CDR3 is 13 amino acids.

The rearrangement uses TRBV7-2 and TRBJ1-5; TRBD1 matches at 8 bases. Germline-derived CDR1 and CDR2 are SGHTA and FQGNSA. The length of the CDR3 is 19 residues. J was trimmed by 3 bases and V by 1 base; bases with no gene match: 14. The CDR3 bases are TGTGCCAGCAGCTTAGTGGTCGGAGGGAGACAGGGGACCAATCAGCCCCAGCATTTT. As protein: CASSLVVGGRQGTNQPQHF.

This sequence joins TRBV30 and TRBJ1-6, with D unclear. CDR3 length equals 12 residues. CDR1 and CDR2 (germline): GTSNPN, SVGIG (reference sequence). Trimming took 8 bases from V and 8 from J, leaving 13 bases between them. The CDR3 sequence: CARGETHSPLHF. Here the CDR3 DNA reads TGTGCCCGCGGTGAGACCCATTCACCCCTCCACTTT.

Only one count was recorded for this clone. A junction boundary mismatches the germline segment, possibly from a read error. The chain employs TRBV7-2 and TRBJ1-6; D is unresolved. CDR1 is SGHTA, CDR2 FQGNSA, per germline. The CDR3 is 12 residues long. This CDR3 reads CASSSFNSPLHF. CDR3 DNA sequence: TGTGCCAGCAGCTCCTTTAATTCACCCCTCCACTTT.

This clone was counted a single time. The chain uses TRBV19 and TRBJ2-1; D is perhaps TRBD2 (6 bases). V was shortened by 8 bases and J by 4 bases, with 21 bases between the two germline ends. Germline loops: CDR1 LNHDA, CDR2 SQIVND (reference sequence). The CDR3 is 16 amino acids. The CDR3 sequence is CASSRSFVRGYNEQFF. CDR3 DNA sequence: TGTGCCAGTTCCCGAAGTTTTGTGCGGGGATACAATGAGCAGTTCTTC. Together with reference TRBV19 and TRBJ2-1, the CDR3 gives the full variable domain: DGGITQSPKYLFRKEGQNVTLSCEQNLNHDAMYWYRQDPGQGLRLIYYSQIVNDFQKGDIAEGYSVSREKKESFPLTVTSAQKNPTAFYLCASSRSFVRGYNEQFFGPGTRLTVL.

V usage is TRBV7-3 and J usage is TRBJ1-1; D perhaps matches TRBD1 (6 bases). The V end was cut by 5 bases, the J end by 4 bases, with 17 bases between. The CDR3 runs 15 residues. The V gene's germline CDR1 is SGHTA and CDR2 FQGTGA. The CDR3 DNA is TGTGCCAGCAGCCGCCTGGGCAGGGGATTCACTGAAGCTTTCTTT. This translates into CASSRLGRGFTEAFF.

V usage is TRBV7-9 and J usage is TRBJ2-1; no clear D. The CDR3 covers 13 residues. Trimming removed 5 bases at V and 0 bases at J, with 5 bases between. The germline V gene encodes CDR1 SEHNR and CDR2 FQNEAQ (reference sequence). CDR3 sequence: CASSRSSYNEQFF. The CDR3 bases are TGTGCCAGCAGCCGGAGCTCCTACAATGAGCAGTTCTTC.

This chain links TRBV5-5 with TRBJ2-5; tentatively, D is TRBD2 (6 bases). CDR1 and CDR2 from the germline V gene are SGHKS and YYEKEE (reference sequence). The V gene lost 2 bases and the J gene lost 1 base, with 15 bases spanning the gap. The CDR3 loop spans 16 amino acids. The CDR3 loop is CASSLIGGKSQETQYF. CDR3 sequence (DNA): TGTGCCAGCAGCTTAATCGGGGGAAAGTCCCAAGAGACCCAGTACTTC.

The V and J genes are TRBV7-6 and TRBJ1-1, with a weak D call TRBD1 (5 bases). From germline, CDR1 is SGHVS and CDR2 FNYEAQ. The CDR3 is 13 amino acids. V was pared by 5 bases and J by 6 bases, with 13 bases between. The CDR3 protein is CASSLFREAEAFF. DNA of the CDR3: TGTGCCAGCAGCCTTTTCAGGGAAGCTGAAGCTTTCTTT.

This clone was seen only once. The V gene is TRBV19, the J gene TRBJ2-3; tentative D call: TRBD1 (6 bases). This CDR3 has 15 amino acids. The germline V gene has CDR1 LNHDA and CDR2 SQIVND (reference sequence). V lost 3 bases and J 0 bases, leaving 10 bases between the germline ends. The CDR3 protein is CASSMGQFSTDTQYF. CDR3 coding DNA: TGTGCCAGTAGTATGGGACAATTTAGCACAGATACGCAGTATTTT.

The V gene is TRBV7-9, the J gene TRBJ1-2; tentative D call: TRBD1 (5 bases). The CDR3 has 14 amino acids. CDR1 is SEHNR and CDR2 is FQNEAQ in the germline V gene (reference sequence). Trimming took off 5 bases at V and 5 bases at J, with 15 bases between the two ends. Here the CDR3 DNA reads TGTGCCAGCAGCCCTCAAAGGGGTTGGTATGGCTACACCTTC. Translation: CASSPQRGWYGYTF.

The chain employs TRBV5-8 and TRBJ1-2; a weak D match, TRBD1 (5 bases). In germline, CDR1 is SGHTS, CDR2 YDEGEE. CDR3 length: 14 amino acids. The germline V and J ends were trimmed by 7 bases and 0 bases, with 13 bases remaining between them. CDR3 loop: CASLMGLTNYGYTF. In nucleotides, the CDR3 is TGTGCCAGCTTAATGGGGCTAACTAACTATGGCTACACCTTC.

CDR3 sequence: CASINPKPGDYGYTF. The CDR3 DNA sequence: TGTGCCAGTATAAATCCTAAACCGGGGGACTATGGCTACACCTTC. This chain links TRBV19 with TRBJ1-2, with a weak D call TRBD1 (5 bases). Trimming removed 7 bases at V and 3 bases at J, with 18 bases between. The CDR3 spans 15 residues. CDR1 LNHDA and CDR2 SQIVND come from the germline V gene (reference sequence). Full variable domain (missing parts from reference TRBV19 and TRBJ1-2): DGGITQSPKYLFRKEGQNVTLSCEQNLNHDAMYWYRQDPGQGLRLIYYSQIVNDFQKGDIAEGYSVSREKKESFPLTVTSAQKNPTAFYLCASINPKPGDYGYTFGSGTRLTVV.

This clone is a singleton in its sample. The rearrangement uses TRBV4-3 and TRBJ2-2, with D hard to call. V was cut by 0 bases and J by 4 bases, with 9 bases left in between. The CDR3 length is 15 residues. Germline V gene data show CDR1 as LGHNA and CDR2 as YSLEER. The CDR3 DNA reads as TGCGCCAGCAGCCAAGAAGGAGCCCTCACCGGGGAGCTGTTTTTT. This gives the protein CASSQEGALTGELFF.

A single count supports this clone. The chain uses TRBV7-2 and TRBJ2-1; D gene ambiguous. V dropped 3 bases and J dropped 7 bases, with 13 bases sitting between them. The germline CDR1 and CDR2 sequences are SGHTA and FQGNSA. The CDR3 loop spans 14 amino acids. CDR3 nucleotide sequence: TGTGCCAGCAGCTTTACCACGGGTAGGAATGAGCAGTTCTTC. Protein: CASSFTTGRNEQFF.

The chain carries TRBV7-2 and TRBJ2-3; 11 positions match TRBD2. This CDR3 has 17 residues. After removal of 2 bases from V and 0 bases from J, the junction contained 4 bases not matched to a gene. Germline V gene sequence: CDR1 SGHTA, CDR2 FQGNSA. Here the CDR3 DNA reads TGTGCCAGCAGCTTACCTAGCGGGGGGTCTAGCACAGATACGCAGTATTTT. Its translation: CASSLPSGGSSTDTQYF.

Here the CDR3 DNA reads TGTGCCAGTAGTTCCACTTGGACAGGGGCCAACGTCCTGACTTTC. Translating it yields CASSSTWTGANVLTF. V usage is TRBV19 and J usage is TRBJ2-6; D is perhaps TRBD1 (5 bases). The germline CDR1 and CDR2 sequences are LNHDA and SQIVND (reference sequence). The ends were cut back, 5 bases at V and 4 bases at J, with 12 bases in the middle. There are 15 residues in the CDR3.

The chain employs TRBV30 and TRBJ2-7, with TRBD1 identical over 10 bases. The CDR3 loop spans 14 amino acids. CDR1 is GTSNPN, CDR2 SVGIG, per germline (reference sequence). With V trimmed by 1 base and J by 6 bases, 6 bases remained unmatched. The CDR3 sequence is CAWSAGQGPSEQYF. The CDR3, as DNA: TGTGCCTGGAGTGCGGGACAGGGGCCATCCGAGCAGTACTTC. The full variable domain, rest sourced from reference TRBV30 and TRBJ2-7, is SQTIHQWPATLVQPVGSPLSLECTVEGTSNPNLYWYRQAAGRGLQLLFYSVGIGQISSEVPQNLSASRPQDRQFILSSKKLLLSDSGFYLCAWSAGQGPSEQYFGPGTRLTVT.

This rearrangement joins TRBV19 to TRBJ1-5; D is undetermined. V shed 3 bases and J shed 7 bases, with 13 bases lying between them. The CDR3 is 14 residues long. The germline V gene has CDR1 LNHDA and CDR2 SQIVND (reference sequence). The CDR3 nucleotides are TGTGCCAGTAGTATTACGTGGGCCGACCAGCCCCAGCATTTT. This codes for CASSITWADQPQHF.

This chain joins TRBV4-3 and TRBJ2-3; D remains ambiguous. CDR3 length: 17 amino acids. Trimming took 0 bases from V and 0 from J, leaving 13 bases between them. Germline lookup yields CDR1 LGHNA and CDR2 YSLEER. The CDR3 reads CASSQDLTPTSTDTQYF. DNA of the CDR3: TGCGCCAGCAGCCAAGATTTGACTCCTACTAGCACAGATACGCAGTATTTT.